The rows below give T cell receptor beta chains drawn from one sample of a study of blood T cell repertoires in COVID-19. Using immunoSEQ multiplex PCR, the repertoire was profiled, and TCRdb retains in-frame clones only, with some absent. The sample includes some 75,000 clones, about 70% of them seen just once. The sample comprised peripheral blood. The receptors stem from a woman older than 75 with active or convalescent COVID-19. Both conserved end residues are part of each CDR3. The order of the fields is D gene, J gene, V gene, clone size, CDR3 protein, CDR3 DNA. A D gene is named only where the DNA matches it firmly. Some rows mark clone size as missing; the rest say once, few, many or name a class of expanded clone.

D: -; J: TRBJ1-1; V: TRBV5-6; size: -; CDR3: CASSPGQFEAFF; DNA: TGTGCCAGCAGCCCCGGACAGTTTGAAGCTTTCTTT
D: TRBD2; J: TRBJ2-1; V: TRBV11-2; size: -; CDR3: CASSKGLAGLNYNEQFF; DNA: TGTGCCAGCAGCAAGGGACTAGCGGGATTAAACTACAATGAGCAGTTCTTC
D: -; J: TRBJ1-4; V: TRBV3-1/TRBV3-2; size: medium-sized; CDR3: CASSRGHLNEKLFF; DNA: TGTGCCAGCAGTCGGGGACACCTTAATGAAAAACTGTTTTTT
D: TRBD1; J: TRBJ1-2; V: TRBV2; size: few; CDR3: CASRGRGQGNYGYTF; DNA: TGTGCCAGCAGGGGAAGGGGACAGGGGAACTATGGCTACACCTTC
D: -; J: TRBJ1-3; V: TRBV7-2; size: few; CDR3: CASSPGGPSGNTIYF; DNA: TGTGCCAGCAGCCCAGGAGGGCCCTCTGGAAACACCATATATTTT
D: -; J: TRBJ2-5; V: TRBV10-3; size: -; CDR3: CAAGPQETQYF; DNA: TGTGCCGCGGGCCCGCAAGAGACCCAGTACTTC
D: TRBD1; J: TRBJ1-3; V: TRBV30; size: -; CDR3: CAWSRLDRATNTIYF; DNA: TGTGCCTGGAGTAGACTGGACAGGGCGACAAACACCATATATTTT
D: -; J: TRBJ1-5; V: TRBV6-6; size: -; CDR3: CASNPRGGGNQPQHF; DNA: TGTGCCAGCAACCCTCGGGGCGGGGGCAATCAGCCCCAGCATTTT
D: TRBD1; J: TRBJ1-4; V: TRBV4-3; size: -; CDR3: CASSPVMDRVWEKLFF; DNA: TGCGCCAGCAGTCCGGTCATGGACAGGGTGTGGGAAAAACTGTTTTTT
D: -; J: TRBJ1-6; V: TRBV6-5; size: -; CDR3: CASSYSKGLAPLHF; DNA: TGTGCCAGCAGTTACTCCAAGGGGCTCGCACCCCTCCACTTT
D: -; J: TRBJ1-1; V: TRBV5-1; size: -; CDR3: CASSLAGEGPEAFF; DNA: TGCGCCAGCAGCTTGGCTGGAGAGGGCCCTGAAGCTTTCTTT
D: -; J: TRBJ1-6; V: TRBV6-1; size: -; CDR3: CASSEVPWSNNSPLHF; DNA: TGTGCCAGCAGTGAAGTGCCGTGGAGCAATAATTCACCCCTCCACTTT
D: -; J: TRBJ2-2; V: TRBV24-1; size: -; CDR3: CATGGRAGELFF; DNA: TGTGCCACCGGAGGGAGAGCCGGGGAGCTGTTTTTT
D: TRBD1; J: TRBJ2-1; V: TRBV7-2; size: -; CDR3: CASSARTGFEQFF; DNA: TGTGCCAGCAGCGCCCGGACAGGGTTTGAGCAGTTCTTC
D: -; J: TRBJ2-1; V: TRBV7-9; size: -; CDR3: CASGRQRQDDNEQFF; DNA: TGTGCCAGCGGTCGACAGAGACAGGATGACAATGAGCAGTTCTTC
D: TRBD1; J: TRBJ1-1; V: TRBV18; size: -; CDR3: CASSPWTGLDEAFF; DNA: TGTGCCAGCTCACCATGGACAGGGTTAGATGAAGCTTTCTTT
D: TRBD2; J: TRBJ2-7; V: TRBV7-2; size: -; CDR3: CASSLHGTSGGALEQYF; DNA: TGTGCCAGCAGCTTACATGGGACTAGCGGGGGGGCTCTCGAGCAGTACTTC
D: TRBD1; J: TRBJ1-1; V: TRBV11-2; size: few; CDR3: CASSLGTGGNTEAFF; DNA: TGTGCCAGCAGCTTAGGTACAGGGGGAAACACTGAAGCTTTCTTT
D: -; J: TRBJ1-5; V: TRBV27; size: -; CDR3: CASSKRENQPQHF; DNA: TGTGCCAGCAGTAAACGGGAAAATCAGCCCCAGCATTTT
D: TRBD1; J: TRBJ1-1; V: TRBV19; size: once; CDR3: CASRDRGFGTEAFF; DNA: TGTGCCAGTAGGGACAGGGGCTTCGGCACTGAAGCTTTCTTT
D: -; J: TRBJ1-2; V: TRBV6-2/TRBV6-3; size: -; CDR3: CASSPWTIHYTF; DNA: TGTGCCAGCAGCCCTTGGACAATCCACTACACCTTC
D: -; J: TRBJ1-4; V: TRBV5-1; size: -; CDR3: CASSVQGLGEKLFF; DNA: TGCGCCAGCAGCGTGCAGGGTTTAGGAGAAAAACTGTTTTTT
D: -; J: TRBJ2-7; V: TRBV7-8; size: -; CDR3: CASSPSGGTRRYEQYF; DNA: TGTGCCAGCAGCCCGTCCGGGGGTACCCGACGCTACGAGCAGTACTTC
D: TRBD2; J: TRBJ2-1; V: TRBV7-2; size: -; CDR3: CASSTTSGGYNEQFF; DNA: TGTGCCAGCAGCACCACTAGCGGGGGTTACAATGAGCAGTTCTTC
D: -; J: TRBJ2-1; V: TRBV7-2; size: once; CDR3: CASSLAPGSSYNEQFF; DNA: TGTGCCAGCAGCTTAGCGCCGGGGAGCTCCTACAATGAGCAGTTCTTC
D: -; J: TRBJ2-7; V: TRBV6-5; size: few; CDR3: CASSYRSGSSYEQYF; DNA: TGTGCCAGCAGTTACCGGAGCGGTAGCTCCTACGAGCAGTACTTC
D: -; J: TRBJ1-2; V: TRBV3-1/TRBV3-2; size: -; CDR3: CASSPNPEDYGYTF; DNA: TGTGCCAGCAGCCCTAACCCGGAGGACTATGGCTACACCTTC
D: TRBD1; J: TRBJ1-2; V: TRBV27; size: -; CDR3: CASSPYRGVGYGYTF; DNA: TGTGCCAGCAGTCCCTACAGGGGTGTTGGCTATGGCTACACCTTC
D: -; J: TRBJ2-3; V: TRBV7-2; size: once; CDR3: CASSLDRGGLADTQYF; DNA: TGTGCCAGCAGCTTAGACAGGGGGGGCCTCGCAGATACGCAGTATTTT
D: -; J: TRBJ2-3; V: TRBV27; size: -; CDR3: CASSFLRGGDTQYF; DNA: TGTGCCAGCAGTTTCCTCAGGGGAGGGGATACGCAGTATTTT
D: TRBD1; J: TRBJ1-1; V: TRBV7-9; size: many; CDR3: CASSLAQGDPEAFF; DNA: TGTGCCAGCAGCTTAGCCCAGGGGGATCCTGAAGCTTTCTTT
D: -; J: TRBJ1-1; V: TRBV7-9; size: -; CDR3: CASSLDTGEAFF; DNA: TGTGCCAGCAGCTTAGATACAGGTGAAGCTTTCTTT
D: -; J: TRBJ1-1; V: TRBV10-2; size: few; CDR3: CATQEGGANTEAFF; DNA: TGCGCCACCCAAGAAGGGGGTGCGAACACTGAAGCTTTCTTT
D: TRBD1; J: TRBJ1-1; V: TRBV4-3; size: -; CDR3: CASSRLSRGETEAFF; DNA: TGCGCCAGCAGCCGCCTAAGCAGGGGGGAGACTGAAGCTTTCTTT
D: -; J: TRBJ1-2; V: TRBV29-1; size: once; CDR3: CSVETGAGGYTF; DNA: TGCAGCGTTGAAACAGGAGCGGGGGGCTACACCTTC
D: -; J: TRBJ1-4; V: TRBV15; size: -; CDR3: CATSRDGRAFNEKLFF; DNA: TGTGCCACCAGCAGAGATGGGCGGGCCTTTAATGAAAAACTGTTTTTT
D: -; J: TRBJ1-4; V: TRBV7-9; size: -; CDR3: CASSPRTGSEKLFF; DNA: TGTGCCAGCAGCCCCCGGACGGGGAGTGAAAAACTGTTTTTT
D: -; J: TRBJ1-4; V: TRBV3-1/TRBV3-2; size: -; CDR3: CASSQDAGATNEKLFF; DNA: TGTGCCAGCAGCCAAGATGCCGGTGCAACTAATGAAAAACTGTTTTTT
D: TRBD1; J: TRBJ2-1; V: TRBV2; size: large; CDR3: CASSDGTDNEQFF; DNA: TGTGCCAGCAGCGACGGGACAGACAATGAGCAGTTCTTC
D: TRBD2; J: TRBJ2-2; V: TRBV27; size: -; CDR3: CASAGAGGRDTGELFF; DNA: TGTGCCAGCGCGGGAGCGGGGGGGCGAGACACCGGGGAGCTGTTTTTT
D: -; J: TRBJ1-2; V: TRBV13; size: -; CDR3: CASSFRDRDYGYTF; DNA: TGTGCCAGCAGCTTCAGAGACAGAGACTATGGCTACACCTTC
D: -; J: TRBJ2-7; V: TRBV25-1; size: few; CDR3: CASAPSGEGHEQYF; DNA: TGTGCCAGCGCTCCTTCCGGGGAAGGGCACGAGCAGTACTTC
D: TRBD2; J: TRBJ2-1; V: TRBV6-1; size: -; CDR3: CASSTSGLVDEQFF; DNA: TGTGCCAGCAGTACTAGCGGTCTAGTGGATGAGCAGTTCTTC
D: -; J: TRBJ1-2; V: TRBV2; size: -; CDR3: CASRQYYGYTF; DNA: TGTGCCAGCAGACAGTATTATGGCTACACCTTC
D: -; J: TRBJ1-1; V: TRBV10-2; size: -; CDR3: CASSGAVLEAFF; DNA: TGCGCCAGCAGTGGGGCAGTGCTTGAAGCTTTCTTT
D: TRBD2; J: TRBJ2-3; V: TRBV5-1; size: -; CDR3: CASSLGREVSTDTQYF; DNA: TGCGCCAGCAGCTTGGGTCGGGAGGTTAGCACAGATACGCAGTATTTT
D: TRBD1; J: TRBJ2-4; V: TRBV7-8; size: -; CDR3: CASSPDLGRQGSNIQYF; DNA: TGTGCCAGCAGCCCCGACTTAGGAAGACAGGGATCAAACATTCAGTACTTC
D: -; J: TRBJ1-6; V: TRBV6-4; size: few; CDR3: CASSDSRRRGEGNSPLHF; DNA: TGTGCCAGCAGTGACTCGAGGAGACGGGGGGAGGGAAATTCACCCCTCCACTTT
D: -; J: TRBJ1-5; V: TRBV15; size: few; CDR3: CATSRDRGEGNQPQHF; DNA: TGTGCCACCAGCAGAGACAGGGGAGAGGGCAATCAGCCCCAGCATTTT
D: TRBD1; J: TRBJ2-7; V: TRBV19; size: -; CDR3: CASSPGQGPYEQYF; DNA: TGTGCCAGTAGTCCCGGACAGGGACCCTACGAGCAGTACTTC
D: -; J: TRBJ2-7; V: TRBV27; size: few; CDR3: CASSFQGPYEQYF; DNA: TGTGCCAGCAGTTTTCAGGGCCCCTACGAGCAGTACTTC
D: -; J: TRBJ2-5; V: TRBV5-1; size: -; CDR3: CASSLGSGFETQYF; DNA: TGCGCCAGCAGCTTGGGTTCAGGGTTTGAGACCCAGTACTTC
D: -; J: TRBJ2-7; V: TRBV6-5; size: -; CDR3: CASEATSYEQYF; DNA: TGTGCCAGCGAGGCCACGTCCTACGAGCAGTACTTC
D: -; J: TRBJ2-7; V: TRBV11-3; size: once; CDR3: CASSLGDKPYEQYF; DNA: TGTGCCAGCAGCTTAGGGGACAAACCCTACGAGCAGTACTTC
D: -; J: TRBJ2-3; V: TRBV27; size: -; CDR3: CASNRGSGKDTDTQYF; DNA: TGTGCCAGCAATAGGGGGAGCGGGAAGGACACAGATACGCAGTATTTT
D: TRBD1; J: TRBJ1-2; V: TRBV7-2; size: once; CDR3: CASSFDRQGSNYGYTF; DNA: TGTGCCAGCAGCTTCGACCGACAGGGATCTAACTATGGCTACACCTTC
D: TRBD1; J: TRBJ1-3; V: TRBV9; size: -; CDR3: CASSSPGQGEFGNTIYF; DNA: TGTGCCAGCAGCTCACCGGGACAGGGGGAATTTGGAAACACCATATATTTT